This T cell receptor (beta chain) was identified in a study of spatial heterogeneity in lung cancer (dated by TCRdb to the late 2010s). As for the study more broadly: More beta-chain than alpha-chain transcripts were consistently detected, likely reflecting higher beta-chain transcript abundance. Nonsynonymous mutation counts, determined by whole-exome sequencing of tumor tissue, were related to features of the TCR repertoire. TCR alpha and beta repertoires were quantitatively compared across multiple tumor regions, matched nontumor lung and blood in non-small cell lung cancer. Both alpha and beta chains were TCR-sequenced in 200 to 250 tumor regions, 64 matched nontumor lung samples and around 50 PBMC samples obtained at surgery. In the raw uncorrected reads, each unique combination of TCR and UMI appeared more than ten times on average.

This clonotype has at least ten counts. Its antigen target is currently unknown. No base quality values were provided; no much bigger clone lies one nucleotide off. V sheds 0 bases and J sheds 3 bases, leaving 2 bases between their ends. Its CDR3 holds 12 amino acids, cysteine through phenylalanine. The entry retains the CDR3 DNA only, 36 bases that are in frame from base 1. CDR1 is given as SGHKS and CDR2 as YYEKEE, both from the germline V gene (reference sequence). Sample time point, as interpreted from the label and publication: sample taken at primary tumor resection. Whole RNA extracted from tumor and nontumor lung tissue, or from cryopreserved PBMC samples, was used for TCR sequencing without cell sorting. The donors were about 71 patients from the lung TRACERx cohort who had early-stage, untreated non-small cell lung cancer. A patient was chosen for TCR sequencing only when enough RNA was available from at least two tumor regions. Before being selected, tumor and adjacent nontumor lung specimens were reviewed by a lung pathologist.

The library came from 5' RACE. The run used a NextSeq 500. In the TCR library protocol, a unique molecular identifier was attached to each TCR cDNA molecule so that PCR and sequencing errors could be corrected. On the study's bioinformatics: TCR identification, UMI-based error correction and CDR3 extraction were all carried out with Decombinator tools. Expanded TCRs were defined as those above a frequency of 2 per 1,000, corresponding to the top 1% of the tumor frequency distribution. Each repertoire was subsampled 100 times to 5,000 TCRs, after which Renyi diversity was computed with the R vegan package. To build CDR3 similarity networks, amino acid triplet string-kernel similarity was used, and CDR3s were connected when their pairwise similarity was above 0.82. The public reads were quality trimmed at Q25 with fastp and then assembled into clones with MiXCR by TCRdb, keeping productive beta chains. Rows merge per CDR3 protein into single entries with the most common DNA and genes. The V and J calls were not made by the authors but by TCRdb's processing. In this sample the table shows approximately 11,000 distinct CDR3 sequences, roughly 4.3% of which occur a single time. Approximately 8% of the sample is held by the ten biggest clonotypes.

Beyond this particular receptor, the publication reports: Confirming at a functional level the hypothesis that regional TCRs recognize regional mutations was considered to require additional single-cell paired TCR alpha and beta sequencing.

The clonotype originates from a male donor with early-stage non-small cell lung cancer. The sample in question was normal lung tissue next to the tumor, obtained at surgery. The rearrangement joined TRBV5-5 to TRBJ2-3, with the D gene call left open. Read as DNA, the sequence is TGTGCCAGCAGCTTGGCGACAGATACGCAGTATTTT. It is translated as CASSLATDTQYF. Joined to the reference TRBV5-5 and TRBJ2-3 proteins, this CDR3 gives the full variable domain: DAGVTQSPTHLIKTRGQQVTLRCSPISGHKSVSWYQQVLGQGPQFIFQYYEKEERGRGNFPDRFSARQFPNYSSELNVNALLLGDSALYLCASSLATDTQYFGPGTRLTVL.